This TCR beta chain was found in a study of blood T cell repertoires in COVID-19. Overall study context: The United States, Italy and Spain provided the acute and convalescent COVID-19 samples.

In the authors' workflow: Counts of nucleated cells, estimated from reference gene primer amplification, were obtained. Sequencing used immunoSEQ multiplex PCR; TCRdb keeps in-frame clones, though not all of them. V and J calls and clone size are given by that table; D and trimming were obtained from the DNA. This sample has roughly 280,000 clones, with roughly 86% found just once. This TCR came from a man aged 40-49 years with active or convalescent COVID-19. The sequenced sample consisted of peripheral blood.

The CDR3 loop is CAIVGLREGSQHF. The CDR3 coding sequence is TGTGCCATCGTTGGTTTGAGGGAAGGATCCCAGCATTTT. The chain is built from TRBV6-5 and TRBJ1-5; D is unclear. Deletions cut 10 bases from V and 11 bases from J, with 21 bases between. The CDR3 is 13 residues long. Germline V gives CDR1 MNHEY, CDR2 SVGAGI.